Listed here are 5 T cell receptor beta chains from one sample, sequenced in a study of shared clonotypes between healthy human individuals. TCRdb keeps only in-frame clones here, not all; method: immunoSEQ multiplex PCR. The table records about 980,000 clones, approximately 80% of them present only once. The sequenced sample was memory CD4+ T cells sorted from blood. Specified subset: CD45RA-negative fraction. The receptors shown here come from a young man in good health.

This rearrangement joins TRBV4-3 to TRBJ2-7, with D unclear. Trimming shortened V by 1 base and J by 3 bases, and 16 bases separated the two germline ends. The CDR3 consists of 16 residues. Germline V gene data show CDR1 as LGHNA and CDR2 as YSLEER. CDR3 nucleotide sequence: TGCGCCAGCAGCCAAGTTGTAAGTGGCAGAAACTACGAGCAGTACTTC. Translating it yields CASSQVVSGRNYEQYF.

This clone was found many times. This chain uses TRBV7-2 with TRBJ2-2; 7 bases are a match to TRBD2. CDR1 and CDR2 (germline): SGHTA, FQGNSA. Losses at the gene ends were 5 bases for V and 4 bases for J; bases not matched to a gene: 4. The CDR3 is made up of 14 amino acids. The CDR3 region has the DNA TGTGCCAGCAGCCTCTCTAGCGGCACCGGGGAGCTGTTTTTT. This sequence encodes CASSLSSGTGELFF.

The chain recombines TRBV7-9 with TRBJ2-7; D gene ambiguous. Trimming removed 3 bases from V and 6 bases from J, with 9 bases in between. The CDR3 totals 12 residues. Germline loops: CDR1 SEHNR, CDR2 FQNEAQ (reference sequence). CDR3 coding DNA: TGTGCCAGCAGCTTTGGTTTCTTCGAGCAGTACTTC. It yields the protein CASSFGFFEQYF.

This clone was found many times. The V gene is TRBV19, the J gene TRBJ2-5, with TRBD1 as a possible D gene (6 bases). Per germline, CDR1 LNHDA and CDR2 SQIVND (reference sequence). Trimming stripped 5 bases from V and 5 bases from J, with 21 bases between. The CDR3 sequence is 16 residues long. The CDR3 DNA sequence: TGTGCCAGTAGTGAGGACAGTGGGAGACGTGCGGAGACCCAGTACTTC. It encodes CASSEDSGRRAETQYF.

The V gene is TRBV9, the J gene TRBJ1-5; D is unclear. This CDR3 region has 14 residues. V lost 10 bases and J lost 2, with 16 bases in between. Germline-derived CDR1 and CDR2 are SGDLS and YYNGEE. The CDR3 coding sequence is TGTGCCTCTAGGGTTGACCGAGGCAATCAGCCCCAGCATTTT. Amino acids: CASRVDRGNQPQHF.